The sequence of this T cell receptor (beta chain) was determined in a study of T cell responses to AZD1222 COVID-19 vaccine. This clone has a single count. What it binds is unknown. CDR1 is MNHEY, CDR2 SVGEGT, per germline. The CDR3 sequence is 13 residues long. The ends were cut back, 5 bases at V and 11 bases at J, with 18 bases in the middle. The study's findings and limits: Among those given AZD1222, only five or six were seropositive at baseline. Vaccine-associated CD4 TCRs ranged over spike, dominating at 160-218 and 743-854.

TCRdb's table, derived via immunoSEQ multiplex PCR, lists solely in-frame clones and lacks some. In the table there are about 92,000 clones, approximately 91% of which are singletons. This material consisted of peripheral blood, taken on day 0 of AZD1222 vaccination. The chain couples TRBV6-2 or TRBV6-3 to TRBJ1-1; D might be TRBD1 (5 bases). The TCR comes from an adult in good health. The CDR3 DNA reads TGTGCCAGCAGTCCCGAGGAAGGGGCGCGGGCTTTCTTT. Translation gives CASSPEEGARAFF.